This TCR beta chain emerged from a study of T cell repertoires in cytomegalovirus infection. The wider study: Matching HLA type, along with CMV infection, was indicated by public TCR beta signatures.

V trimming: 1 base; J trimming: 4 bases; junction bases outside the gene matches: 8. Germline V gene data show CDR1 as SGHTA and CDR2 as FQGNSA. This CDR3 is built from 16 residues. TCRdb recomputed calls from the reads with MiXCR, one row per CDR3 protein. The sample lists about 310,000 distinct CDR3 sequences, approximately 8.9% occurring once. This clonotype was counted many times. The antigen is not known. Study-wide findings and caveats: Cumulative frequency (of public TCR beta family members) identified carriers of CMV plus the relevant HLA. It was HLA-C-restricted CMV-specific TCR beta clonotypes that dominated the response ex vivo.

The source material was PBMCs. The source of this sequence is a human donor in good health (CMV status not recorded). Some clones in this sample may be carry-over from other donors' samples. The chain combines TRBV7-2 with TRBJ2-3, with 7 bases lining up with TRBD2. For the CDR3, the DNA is TGTGCCAGCAGCTTAGACCCGGGGGGAGGGTCAGATACGCAGTATTTT. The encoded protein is CASSLDPGGGSDTQYF.